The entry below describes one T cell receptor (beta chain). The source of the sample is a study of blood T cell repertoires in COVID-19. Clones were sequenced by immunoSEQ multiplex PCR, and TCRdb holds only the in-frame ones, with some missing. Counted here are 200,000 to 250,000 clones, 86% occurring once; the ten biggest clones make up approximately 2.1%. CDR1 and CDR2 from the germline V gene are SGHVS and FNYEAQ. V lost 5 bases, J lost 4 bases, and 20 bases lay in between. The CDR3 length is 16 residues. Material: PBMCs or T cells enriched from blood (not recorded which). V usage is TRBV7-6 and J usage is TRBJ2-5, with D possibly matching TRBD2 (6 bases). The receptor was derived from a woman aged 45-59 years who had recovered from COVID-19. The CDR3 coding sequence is TGTGCCAGCAGCCATCGGGGGAGGATCCAATTAGAGACCCAGTACTTC. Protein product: CASSHRGRIQLETQYF.